This T cell receptor (beta chain) was identified during a study of control samples from healthy donors and cancer patients. Sequenced by immunoSEQ multiplex PCR; TCRdb stores in-frame clones only, minus some. The sample contains 150,000 or so clones, approximately 94% of which appear only once. The sample holds one count of this clone. The ends lost 3 bases at V and 5 bases at J; junction bases unmatched: 5. The CDR3 contains 15 residues. The germline gives CDR1 LGHDT, CDR2 YNNKEL (reference sequence). The chain recombines TRBV3-1 (or the pseudogene TRBV3-2) with TRBJ2-5; the match to TRBD1 covers 11 bases. Sequencing was performed on blood. This TCR came from a woman in her 40s in good health. The CDR3 DNA follows: TGTGCCAGCAGCCATCGGACAGGGGGCAGTGAGACCCAGTACTTC. This encodes CASSHRTGGSETQYF.